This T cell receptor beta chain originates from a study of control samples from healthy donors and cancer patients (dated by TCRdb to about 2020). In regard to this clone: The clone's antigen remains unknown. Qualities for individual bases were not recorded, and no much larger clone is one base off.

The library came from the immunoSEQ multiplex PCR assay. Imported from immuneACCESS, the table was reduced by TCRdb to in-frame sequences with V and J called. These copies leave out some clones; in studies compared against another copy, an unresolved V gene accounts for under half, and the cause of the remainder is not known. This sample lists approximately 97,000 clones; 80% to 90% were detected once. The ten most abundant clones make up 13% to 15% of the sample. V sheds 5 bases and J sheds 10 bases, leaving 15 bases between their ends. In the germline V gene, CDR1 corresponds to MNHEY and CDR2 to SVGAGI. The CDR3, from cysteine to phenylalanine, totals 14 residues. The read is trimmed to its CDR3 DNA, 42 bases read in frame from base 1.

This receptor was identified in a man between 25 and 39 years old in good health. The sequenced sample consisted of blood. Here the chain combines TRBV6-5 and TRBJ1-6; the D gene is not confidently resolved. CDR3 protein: CASSPQISISPLHF. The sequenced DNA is TGTGCCAGCAGTCCACAAATTTCGATCTCACCCCTCCACTTT.